This T cell receptor beta chain was captured by sequencing in a study of T cells in Graves' hyperthyroidism and ophthalmopathy. This clonotype was counted ten times or more. Its cognate antigen is unknown. Study conclusions and caveats: Ophthalmopathy was distinguished from stable hyperthyroidism by 13 V-J signatures.

Germline V gene sequence: CDR1 SNHLY, CDR2 FYNNEI. This CDR3 is 13 amino acids long. The J segment lost 5 bases and the V segment lost 6 bases, leaving 6 bases of the junction unmatched. RNA transcripts gave rise to amplified TCR beta CDR3 regions. The HTBI primer set served for first-round RT-PCR of the TCR CDR3. TCRdb recomputed calls from the multiplex PCR reads with MiXCR, one row per CDR3 protein. The sample contains under 350,000 distinct CDR3 sequences, roughly 18% of which appear only once. For Graves' hyperthyroidism to be stable, ophthalmopathy could not progress within 18 months. Any patient presenting with uncontrolled infection, other autoimmune disease, pregnancy or lactation was left out.

This sequence joins TRBV2 and TRBJ1-2; 7 bases are shared with TRBD1. The material sequenced was blood. The source is a woman in her 50s with Graves' hyperthyroidism. CDR3 residues: CASRDQGGYGYTF. CDR3 in DNA: TGTGCCAGCAGAGACCAGGGGGGATATGGCTACACCTTC.